Listed here are 18 T cell receptor beta chains from one sample, sequenced in a study of brain metastases from non-small cell lung cancer. TCRdb keeps only in-frame clones here, not all; method: immunoSEQ multiplex PCR. Of about 5,000 clones in the sample, more than 70% were seen once. The sequenced sample was tissue from a brain metastasis. The source of these receptors is a donor aged 40 or over with non-small cell lung cancer.

The chain employs TRBV29-1 and TRBJ2-7; D is ambiguous. Germline V lookup: CDR1 SQVTM, CDR2 ANQGSEA. V lost 2 bases, J lost 3 bases, and 8 bases lay in between. The CDR3 runs to 12 residues. CDR3 in DNA: TGCAGCGTTGAATTAGAGAACTACGAGCAGTACTTC. It specifies CSVELENYEQYF.

Written as DNA, the CDR3 is TGTGCCAGCAGGAGAGGGATAAATGAAAAACTGTTTTTT. It yields the protein CASRRGINEKLFF. J is TRBJ1-4 and V is TRBV12-3 or TRBV12-4; unclear D gene. This CDR3 is 13 amino acids long. With 6 bases removed from V and 5 bases from J, the gap between germline ends came to 10 bases.

This chain connects TRBV29-1 to TRBJ2-2; 8 nucleotides agree with TRBD2. After removal of 4 bases from V and 5 bases from J, the junction contained 3 bases not matched to a gene. The germline gives CDR1 SQVTM, CDR2 ANQGSEA. The CDR3 consists of 13 residues. The CDR3 DNA reads as TGCAGCGTTGTGGCGGGGGGTACCGGGGAGCTGTTTTTT. It yields the protein CSVVAGGTGELFF.

Only a few counts were recorded for this clone. V gene TRBV19 combines with J gene TRBJ2-3; D perhaps matches TRBD2 (5 bases). This CDR3 is 13 amino acids long. V shed 7 bases and J shed 2 bases, with 10 bases lying between them. Per germline, CDR1 LNHDA and CDR2 SQIVND (reference sequence). CDR3 DNA sequence: TGTGCCAGTAATGAGGGATTCACAGATACGCAGTATTTT. Residues: CASNEGFTDTQYF.

The V call is TRBV18, the J call TRBJ1-6, with D perhaps matching TRBD1 (6 bases). Germline values: CDR1 KGHSH, CDR2 LQKENI. The CDR3 runs 15 residues. With 2 bases removed from V and 7 bases from J, the gap between germline ends came to 12 bases. The DNA of the CDR3 is TGTGCCAGCTCACCAGCTGGACAGTTAAATTCACCCCTCCACTTT. Its translation: CASSPAGQLNSPLHF.

As for this clone: A read error may produce the germline difference seen at one junction end. V and J are TRBV20-1 and TRBJ1-1, with no clear D. CDR3 length: 11 residues. Germline V CDR1 and CDR2: DFQATT, SNEGSKA (reference sequence). The CDR3 sequence is CSAGRAREAFF. The DNA of the CDR3 is TGTAGTGCTGGCAGAGCTCGTGAAGCTTTCTTT.

The V gene is TRBV30, the J gene TRBJ1-6, with D tentatively TRBD1 (6 bases). This CDR3 spans 13 amino acids. V was cut by 7 bases and J by 8 bases, with 15 bases left in between. Germline V CDR1 and CDR2: GTSNPN, SVGIG (reference sequence). In DNA, the CDR3 is TGTGCCTCCTCAAGGGGGAACTATTCACCCCTCCACTTT. It codes for CASSRGNYSPLHF.

The chain employs TRBV10-3 and TRBJ2-2; D possibly uses TRBD1 or TRBD2 (5 bases each). CDR1 and CDR2 from the germline V gene are ENHRY and SYGVKD. V was clipped by 8 bases and J by 5 bases, with 15 bases between them. CDR3 length: 14 residues. Here the CDR3 DNA reads TGTGCCATCGGGGGAGATATGGGAACCGGGGAGCTGTTTTTT. It specifies CAIGGDMGTGELFF.

The rearrangement uses TRBV4-3 and TRBJ2-7, with D unresolved. The CDR3 is made up of 13 amino acids. Germline V gives CDR1 LGHNA, CDR2 YSLEER. With 0 bases removed from V and 4 bases from J, the gap between germline ends came to 7 bases. CDR3 loop: CASSQDRGYEQYF. The CDR3 nucleotides are TGCGCCAGCAGCCAAGATCGCGGATACGAGCAGTACTTC.

The J gene is TRBJ1-1, the V gene TRBV30; D not certain. Germline V gene data show CDR1 as GTSNPN and CDR2 as SVGIG (reference sequence). This CDR3 contains 12 residues. The germline V and J ends were trimmed by 4 bases and 4 bases, with 10 bases remaining between them. CDR3 amino acids: CAWKAGFTEAFF. The CDR3 region has the DNA TGTGCCTGGAAGGCAGGCTTCACTGAAGCTTTCTTT.

The chain is built from TRBV28 and TRBJ2-3, with 13 bases lining up with TRBD2. J was trimmed by 1 base and V by 10 bases; bases with no gene match: 11. The CDR3 consists of 17 residues. Germline values: CDR1 MDHEN, CDR2 SYDVKM. CDR3 bases: TGTGCCATCCAAACTAGGGGGACTAGCGGGGGCACAGATACGCAGTATTTT. Residues: CAIQTRGTSGGTDTQYF.

The CDR3 sequence is CASSPPRQGALTNEKLFF. The CDR3 nucleotides are TGTGCCAGCAGTCCCCCGAGACAGGGGGCATTAACTAATGAAAAACTGTTTTTT. This chain connects TRBV28 to TRBJ1-4; 10 nucleotides match TRBD1. V shed 5 bases, J shed 1 base, and the junction held 10 bases outside the gene matches. There are 18 residues in the CDR3. Germline V gene lookup returns CDR1 MDHEN and CDR2 SYDVKM.

The V and J genes are TRBV6-9 and TRBJ2-7, with a weak D call TRBD1 (5 bases). The CDR3 is 13 amino acids. The V gene's germline CDR1 is MNHGY and CDR2 SVAAGI. V was cut by 4 bases and J by 2 bases, with 9 bases left in between. The CDR3 nucleotides read TGTGCCAGCAGTTCGTACAGGACCTACGAGCAGTACTTC. Residues: CASSSYRTYEQYF.

This clone was seen a handful of times. The chain combines TRBV5-1 with TRBJ1-1; 8 nucleotides agree with TRBD1. Trimming took 3 bases from V and 1 from J; bases not matched to a gene: 8. The CDR3 spans 16 residues. In germline, CDR1 is SGHRS, CDR2 YFSETQ. The CDR3 sequence: CASSSNSGGANTEAFF. The CDR3 DNA is TGCGCCAGCAGCTCTAATTCAGGGGGCGCGAACACTGAAGCTTTCTTT. Together with reference TRBV5-1 and TRBJ1-1, the CDR3 gives the full variable domain: KAGVTQTPRYLIKTRGQQVTLSCSPISGHRSVSWYQQTPGQGLQFLFEYFSETQRNKGNFPGRFSGRQFSNSRSEMNVSTLELGDSALYLCASSSNSGGANTEAFFGQGTRLTVV.

This chain joins TRBV9 and TRBJ1-5; a weak D match, TRBD1 (5 bases). The V gene's germline CDR1 is SGDLS and CDR2 YYNGEE. V was clipped by 3 bases and J by 0 bases, with 7 bases between them. The CDR3 totals 14 residues. CDR3 in DNA: TGTGCCAGCAGCGGGGGGTATAGCAATCAGCCCCAGCATTTT. Translating gives CASSGGYSNQPQHF.

DNA of the CDR3: TGTGCCACCTATGGGCTAGCGGGAGGGGGAGAGACCCAGTACTTC. Encoded protein: CATYGLAGGGETQYF. The rearrangement links TRBV28 to TRBJ2-5, with 12 bases that match TRBD2. Per germline, CDR1 MDHEN and CDR2 SYDVKM. This CDR3 comprises 15 residues. Losses at the gene ends were 10 bases for V and 4 bases for J; bases not matched to a gene: 10. Full variable domain (missing parts from reference TRBV28 and TRBJ2-5): DVKVTQSSRYLVKRTGEKVFLECVQDMDHENMFWYRQDPGLGLRLIYFSYDVKMKEKGDIPEGYSVSREKKERFSLILESASTNQTSMYLCATYGLAGGGETQYFGPGTRLLVL.

The chain has TRBV5-1 and TRBJ2-1, with TRBD2 matching over 13 bases. This CDR3 spans 19 amino acids. The V gene's germline CDR1 is SGHRS and CDR2 YFSETQ. J gave up 5 bases and V 4 bases, and 15 bases lay outside the gene matches. CDR3 in DNA: TGCGCCAGCAGCCACCTACTAGCGGGAGGGCCCTCATTCAACAATGAGCAGTTCTTC. Protein sequence: CASSHLLAGGPSFNNEQFF.

The chain has TRBV6-4 and TRBJ2-2; 8 bases match TRBD2. Per germline, CDR1 MRHNA and CDR2 SNTAGT. V trimming: 3 bases; J trimming: 4 bases; junction bases outside the gene matches: 1. The CDR3 loop spans 14 amino acids. CDR3 loop: CASSEGTSTGELFF. In DNA, the CDR3 is TGTGCCAGCAGTGAGGGGACTAGCACCGGGGAGCTGTTTTTT.